This TCR beta chain was identified during a study of cytomegalovirus exposure and HLA in healthy donors. Study outcomes and limitations: Sequencing artifact likely explains a cluster of highly shared sequence variants. In vitro confirmation showed a few CMV-associated chains to be CMV antigen specific. Fewer than 200 TCR beta chains were listed as cytomegalovirus-associated. Some public TCRs appeared in many individuals, while most sequences were rare.

The V end lost 0 bases, the J end lost 1 base, and 10 bases lay between the germline ends. This CDR3 is 15 amino acids long. Per germline, CDR1 SGDLS and CDR2 YYNGEE. With respect to this clone: No antigen is known for it.

The PCR made use of 60 Vbeta and 13 Jbeta primers. The method was immunoSEQ multiplex PCR; TCRdb's version includes in-frame clones alone and lacks a portion of them. The sample carries about 160,000 clones, about four fifths recorded once. The origin of this receptor is a male donor in good health and CMV-seronegative. The rearrangement links TRBV9 to TRBJ1-1; D is possibly TRBD1 (5 bases). Sequencing input: PBMCs. Written as DNA, the CDR3 is TGTGCCAGCAGCGTAGTGCAGGGCAGGAACACTGAAGCTTTCTTT. Translating gives CASSVVQGRNTEAFF.